These T cell receptor beta chains were read from a single sample in a study of identical twins. MiXCR, applied by TCRdb to the 5' RACE reads, yields one record per CDR3 protein. The sample holds approximately 490,000 distinct CDR3 sequences, 20% to 25% seen once. This sample was also put to use in a study of yellow fever vaccine responses in identical twins.

The sample comprised CD4+ T cells sorted from blood. These receptors originate from a young woman in good health. Each CDR3 is given with its conserved first and last residue. Fields, in order: D gene, V gene, J gene, CDR3 protein. The D gene is left open where the match is weak.

D: NA
V: TRBV7-3
J: TRBJ2-3
CDR3: CASSPDSSFSTDTQYF

D: NA
V: TRBV6-5
J: TRBJ1-2
CDR3: CASSYSLQGIRVYYGYTF

D: NA
V: TRBV14
J: TRBJ1-2
CDR3: CASSQGGGRNYGYTF

D: NA
V: TRBV29-1
J: TRBJ2-1
CDR3: CSVFRETLYNEQFF

D: TRBD2
V: TRBV27
J: TRBJ2-7
CDR3: CASSLLTSGRRDEQYF

D: NA
V: TRBV9
J: TRBJ1-4
CDR3: CASSTTTAANEKLFF

D: NA
V: TRBV4-1
J: TRBJ2-2
CDR3: CASSQAGQVTGELFF

D: TRBD2
V: TRBV7-9
J: TRBJ2-4
CDR3: CASSLANSGGPWYF

D: NA
V: TRBV6-2/TRBV6-3
J: TRBJ1-5
CDR3: CASSHKGFGNQPQHF

D: TRBD2
V: TRBV5-8
J: TRBJ2-1
CDR3: CASSPGTSRYNEQFF

D: NA
V: TRBV21-1
J: TRBJ1-2
CDR3: CASSKGPRRSGYTF

D: NA
V: TRBV25-1
J: TRBJ2-3
CDR3: CASSEPRGPLGADTQYF

D: NA
V: TRBV6-1
J: TRBJ2-7
CDR3: CASSEVFPGRYEQYF

D: NA
V: TRBV3-1
J: TRBJ2-3
CDR3: CASSQDGVGRAFTDTQYF

D: TRBD2
V: TRBV20-1
J: TRBJ2-7
CDR3: CSARGRTSGTYEQYF

D: NA
V: TRBV6-5
J: TRBJ2-3
CDR3: CASSYSPQVPDTQYF

D: TRBD1
V: TRBV5-1
J: TRBJ2-1
CDR3: CASSQRADRGYNEQFF

D: NA
V: TRBV2
J: TRBJ2-1
CDR3: CAIMGNEQFF

D: NA
V: TRBV5-1
J: TRBJ2-7
CDR3: CASSLEQKYYEQYF

D: TRBD2
V: TRBV4-1
J: TRBJ2-1
CDR3: CASSPEGFWTSGGHNEQFF

D: NA
V: TRBV10-3
J: TRBJ2-3
CDR3: CAISARGAGSTDTQYF

D: NA
V: TRBV15
J: TRBJ2-4
CDR3: CATSRDLGLMGQRRLAKNIQYF

D: TRBD1
V: TRBV20-1
J: TRBJ1-6
CDR3: CSASRPGQVNSPLHF

D: TRBD1
V: TRBV10-3
J: TRBJ2-5
CDR3: CAVRDSNRQETQYF

D: NA
V: TRBV10-3
J: TRBJ2-7
CDR3: CAIQGNTYEQYF

D: TRBD2
V: TRBV12-3/TRBV12-4
J: TRBJ2-1
CDR3: CASSIRTSGSYNEQFF

D: TRBD2
V: TRBV3-1
J: TRBJ2-1
CDR3: CASSTRLAGGDEQFF

D: TRBD1
V: TRBV2
J: TRBJ1-6
CDR3: CASSPRGQVGAPLHF

D: TRBD1
V: TRBV18
J: TRBJ1-1
CDR3: CASSPDRATEAFF

D: NA
V: TRBV6-1
J: TRBJ1-2
CDR3: CASSAGPFYGYTF

D: TRBD2
V: TRBV12-3/TRBV12-4
J: TRBJ2-7
CDR3: CASSPPGLAGFYEQYF

D: TRBD2
V: TRBV18
J: TRBJ2-7
CDR3: CASSPGGRANEQYF

D: NA
V: TRBV20-1
J: TRBJ2-7
CDR3: CSATGVGYEQYF

D: NA
V: TRBV29-1
J: TRBJ1-1
CDR3: CSVEDMGRGEAFF

D: NA
V: TRBV7-2
J: TRBJ2-2
CDR3: CASSLVEGLSTGELFF

D: NA
V: TRBV3-1
J: TRBJ2-1
CDR3: CASSQGGYEQFF

D: NA
V: TRBV7-9
J: TRBJ2-5
CDR3: CASSPQYETQYF

D: NA
V: TRBV5-1
J: TRBJ2-2
CDR3: CASSGGGGGIPGELFF

D: NA
V: TRBV7-9
J: TRBJ1-1
CDR3: CASTEVVAFF

D: NA
V: TRBV12-3/TRBV12-4
J: TRBJ2-7
CDR3: CASSFGAVPSEQYF

D: TRBD1
V: TRBV3-1
J: TRBJ1-2
CDR3: CASSQQGAGGYTF

D: TRBD1
V: TRBV12-3/TRBV12-4
J: TRBJ1-4
CDR3: CASSLMGQGPINEKLFF

D: NA
V: TRBV15
J: TRBJ2-6
CDR3: CATSIGQFSGANVLTF

D: TRBD1
V: TRBV29-1
J: TRBJ2-3
CDR3: CSGGTATDTQYF

D: TRBD2
V: TRBV5-1
J: TRBJ2-3
CDR3: CASSLGTSGRGADTQYF

D: NA
V: TRBV5-1
J: TRBJ1-2
CDR3: CASSLEGYKNVYGYTF

D: TRBD2
V: TRBV20-1
J: TRBJ2-7
CDR3: CSATPWREGEQYF

D: NA
V: TRBV15
J: TRBJ2-1
CDR3: CATSRDTPASLGARQFF

D: NA
V: TRBV10-2
J: TRBJ2-5
CDR3: CASIPGLLQGTQYF

D: NA
V: TRBV29-1
J: TRBJ2-6
CDR3: CSVEVGANVLTF

D: TRBD1
V: TRBV5-1
J: TRBJ2-1
CDR3: CASRFQIGTEYNEQFF

D: NA
V: TRBV5-1
J: TRBJ1-3
CDR3: CASRETEGRNTIYF

D: TRBD1
V: TRBV10-3
J: TRBJ1-2
CDR3: CAISEGQGSYGYTF

D: TRBD2
V: TRBV25-1
J: TRBJ2-1
CDR3: CASSAQRELGNEQFF